These T cell receptor beta chains were read from a single sample in a study of OX40 agonist ivuxolimab in advanced cancers. Measured with immunoSEQ multiplex PCR; TCRdb has only the in-frame clones, and not every one. The sample has tens of thousands of clones, 75% to 85% seen once. Here the sequenced sample was CD4+ or CD8+ T cells sorted from blood, taken in a trial of the OX40 agonist ivuxolimab. These TCRs come from an adult with an advanced solid tumor such as melanoma, head and neck, liver or kidney cancer. The CDR3 runs from the conserved cysteine through the conserved F or W. Fields, in order: J gene, V gene, D gene, clone size, CDR3 DNA, CDR3 protein. D genes are given only for firm matches. Rows give clone size only sometimes, using once, few, many, or a class for an expanded clone.

>TRBJ2-1|TRBV19|-|-
TGTGCCAGTAGTATAGATAGGCAGAATGAGCAGTTCTTC
CASSIDRQNEQFF
>TRBJ2-6|TRBV19|-|-
TGTGCCAGTAGTATATTGATGGGGTCCGGGGCCAACGTCCTGACTTTC
CASSILMGSGANVLTF
>TRBJ2-1|TRBV14|TRBD1|-
TGTGCCAGCAGCCAAGGACAGGGGGCCTACAATGAGCAGTTCTTC
CASSQGQGAYNEQFF
>TRBJ1-6|TRBV21-1|-|-
TGTGCCAGCAGCACTAAAGATTCACCCCTCCACTTT
CASSTKDSPLHF
>TRBJ2-1|TRBV11-2|-|-
TGTGCCAGCAGCTTAGTTAGGGGGTGGGACGAAAAACAGGACAATGAGCAGTTCTTC
CASSLVRGWDEKQDNEQFF
>TRBJ2-7|TRBV11-2|TRBD1|-
TGTGCCAGCAGCCCAGACAGGGCGCCCAACGAGCAGTACTTC
CASSPDRAPNEQYF
>TRBJ2-3|TRBV7-9|-|-
TGTGCCAGCAGCCCCACAGGGAGCACAGATACGCAGTATTTT
CASSPTGSTDTQYF
>TRBJ1-1|TRBV27|-|-
TGTGCCAGCAGTTACCCCCCTCCGGCTGAAGCTTTCTTT
CASSYPPPAEAFF
>TRBJ2-3|TRBV29-1|TRBD2|-
TGCAGCGTCACTAGCGGGACTTCGGCAGATACGCAGTATTTT
CSVTSGTSADTQYF
>TRBJ1-4|TRBV7-9|-|-
TGTGCCAGCAGCTTAGTGAGGGGAGGCGAAAAACTGTTTTTT
CASSLVRGGEKLFF
>TRBJ2-1|TRBV7-9|-|-
TGTGCCACCGCAAGGCGGAATGAGCAGTTCTTC
CATARRNEQFF
>TRBJ2-7|TRBV23-1|TRBD2|-
TGCGCCAGCAGTCAATCGGGGCCTGGACTAGCGGGAGGCAGAAGCTCCTACGAGCAGTACTTC
CASSQSGPGLAGGRSSYEQYF
>TRBJ1-6|TRBV28|-|few
TGTGCCAGCAGTTTTGGACAGTCCGATTCACCCCTCCACTTT
CASSFGQSDSPLHF
>TRBJ2-7|TRBV29-1|TRBD1|few
TGCAGCGTTGCGCGTACAGGGGTTACCTACGAGCAGTACTTC
CSVARTGVTYEQYF
>TRBJ1-5|TRBV28|-|-
TGTGCCAGCAGGGGGCAGGGGCTAGTCAATCAGCCCCAGCATTTT
CASRGQGLVNQPQHF
>TRBJ2-1|TRBV9|TRBD2|-
TGTGCCAGCTCTCGGACTAGCGGGAGGCACAATGAGCAGTTCTTC
CASSRTSGRHNEQFF
>TRBJ2-2|TRBV7-7|TRBD2|-
TGTGCCAGCAGCTTAGCTAGCGGGAGGGACACCGGGGAGCTGTTTTTT
CASSLASGRDTGELFF
>TRBJ2-7|TRBV6-5|-|once
TGTGCCAGCAAAACGGGACAAAGCGAGCAGTACTTC
CASKTGQSEQYF
>TRBJ1-1|TRBV19|-|-
TGTGCCACCGCAAACCCGATGAACACTGAAGCTTTCTTT
CATANPMNTEAFF
>TRBJ1-2|TRBV11-3|-|-
TGTGCCAGCAGCCACGCGACAGCTCACTACACCTTC
CASSHATAHYTF
>TRBJ2-7|TRBV7-8|TRBD1|-
TGTGCCAGCAGCACAAGGGGGCTGGGTGGTGAGCAGTACTTC
CASSTRGLGGEQYF
>TRBJ2-1|TRBV30|-|-
TGTGCCTGGAGTGTACTTAGGGGGTCCTACAATGAGCAGTTCTTC
CAWSVLRGSYNEQFF
>TRBJ1-4|TRBV7-2|-|few
TGTGCCAGCAGCCCCCGGACCAGAAGGAATGAAAAACTGTTTTTT
CASSPRTRRNEKLFF
>TRBJ2-7|TRBV2|-|-
TGTGCCAGGAGTAGAGGTGTGACCTACGAGCAGTACTTC
CARSRGVTYEQYF
>TRBJ2-3|TRBV28|-|-
TGTGCCAGCAGTTTAAAAGATACGCAGTATTTT
CASSLKDTQYF
>TRBJ2-3|TRBV30|-|once
TGTGCCTGGAGTGTCGGAGGGATCCTTAGCACAGATACGCAGTATTTT
CAWSVGGILSTDTQYF
>TRBJ2-2|TRBV5-1|TRBD1|-
TGCGCCAGCAGACCACTACAGGGGCCCGGGGAGCTGTTTTTT
CASRPLQGPGELFF
>TRBJ2-5|TRBV7-2|TRBD1|-
TGTGCCAGCAGCCGGGACAGCCAAGAGACCCAGTACTTC
CASSRDSQETQYF
>TRBJ2-1|TRBV7-6|TRBD2|-
TGTGCCAGCAGCTCCGGGACTAGCGGCTACAATGAGCAGTTCTTC
CASSSGTSGYNEQFF
>TRBJ2-7|TRBV5-1|-|-
TGCGCCAGCAGCTTGGGCGGTGGGGGATCGCTGTCCTACGAGCAGTACTTC
CASSLGGGGSLSYEQYF
>TRBJ2-3|TRBV4-2|-|few
TGTGCCAGCAGCCAAGATGATTTTGGGGACACCGTAGATACGCAGTATTTT
CASSQDDFGDTVDTQYF
>TRBJ2-5|TRBV7-2|TRBD2|-
TGTGCCAGCAGCCCATCTAGCGGGAGGACAGAGGCCCAGTACTTC
CASSPSSGRTEAQYF
>TRBJ1-6|TRBV11-2|TRBD1|-
TGTGCCAGCAGCTTAGTTCAGGGGGCTTCACCCCTCCACTTT
CASSLVQGASPLHF
>TRBJ2-3|TRBV5-8|-|-
TGTGCCAGCAGCTTGGGTCGGGACGTGTCAGATACGCAGTATTTT
CASSLGRDVSDTQYF
>TRBJ1-2|TRBV29-1|-|-
TGCAGCGTTGATCCTACAGGGACCTATGGCTATGGCTACACCTTC
CSVDPTGTYGYGYTF
>TRBJ2-7|TRBV30|-|once
TGTGCCTGGAGTGTACTCAGGGGACCCTACGAGCAGTACTTC
CAWSVLRGPYEQYF
>TRBJ1-5|TRBV15|-|-
TGTGCCACCAGAACCGAGGGACGCAATCAGCCCCAGCATTTT
CATRTEGRNQPQHF
>TRBJ2-3|TRBV7-8|-|-
TGTGCCAGCAGCTCCGAGCGGCGAGGGGCAGATACGCAGTATTTT
CASSSERRGADTQYF
>TRBJ1-1|TRBV6-1|-|few
TGTGCCAGCAGCCCCTTCGGGTCTGAAGCTTTCTTT
CASSPFGSEAFF
>TRBJ2-7|TRBV11-2|-|-
TGTGCCAGCAGACAAATCTTACTCGCGACGGCCTCCTACGAGCAGTACTTC
CASRQILLATASYEQYF
>TRBJ2-7|TRBV4-1|TRBD2|-
TGCGCCAGCAGCCCCCCCGGTAATCTAGCGGGAGACCCCTACGAGCAGTACTTC
CASSPPGNLAGDPYEQYF
>TRBJ2-1|TRBV11-2|-|-
TGTGCCAGCAGCTTCTACAATGAGCAGTTCTTC
CASSFYNEQFF
>TRBJ2-2|TRBV4-1|-|-
TGCGCCAGCAGCCAAGTTAGAGGGGGGAGGGCGGAACGGACCGGGGAGCTGTTTTTT
CASSQVRGGRAERTGELFF
>TRBJ2-2|TRBV7-7|-|few
TGTGCCAGCAGCCGGGGAGCGGCCGCGACCACCGGGGAGCTGTTTTTT
CASSRGAAATTGELFF
>TRBJ2-7|TRBV11-3|TRBD1|-
TGTGCCAGCAGCCTCGGGACAGTTGGGGAGCAGTACTTC
CASSLGTVGEQYF
>TRBJ1-5|TRBV6-1|TRBD1|medium-sized
TGTGCCAGCAGTGAAAGGGACAGTCCCCAGCATTTT
CASSERDSPQHF
>TRBJ2-3|TRBV29-1|-|once
TGCAGCGCGAGTGGCGGGTGGGGAGCAGATACGCAGTATTTT
CSASGGWGADTQYF
>TRBJ1-5|TRBV19|TRBD1|-
TGTGCCAGTAGTACGACAGGGTGGAGCAATCAGCCCCAGCATTTT
CASSTTGWSNQPQHF
>TRBJ2-7|TRBV6-1|TRBD2|few
TGTGCCAGCAGTGAAGCGAGCGGGGGAATTTACGAGCAGTACTTC
CASSEASGGIYEQYF
>TRBJ1-1|TRBV5-1|-|-
TGTGCCAGCAGCTTTTACGAGGCAGGAGCTTTCTTT
CASSFYEAGAFF
>TRBJ2-2|TRBV28|TRBD1|-
TGTGCCAGCAGTCTCATACAGGGGCGCACCGGGGAGCTGTTTTTT
CASSLIQGRTGELFF
>TRBJ1-3|TRBV5-1|-|few
TGCGCCAGCAGCATGGACGGGGGAAACACCATATATTTT
CASSMDGGNTIYF
>TRBJ2-7|TRBV7-2|-|-
TGTGCCAGCAGCTTAGCGAACAACTACGAGCAGTACTTC
CASSLANNYEQYF